One and the same sample provided the 31 T cell receptor beta chains below, sequenced in a study of early T cells in non-severe SARS-CoV-2 infection (dated by TCRdb to the early 2020s). The library was made by 5' RACE. TCRdb shows the sequencer as NextSeq 500. The raw public reads went through TCRdb reprocessing: fastp at Q25, MiXCR clone calling, in-frame beta chains kept. For every CDR3 protein sequence, its rows merge into one entry that carries the most common genes and DNA. Counted in this sample were about 110,000 distinct CDR3 sequences; around 10% of them appeared once. The leading ten clones occupy approximately 3.1% of the sample. Sequencing input: whole blood. Receptors were obtained from an adult who was a healthcare worker with PCR-confirmed SARS-CoV-2 infection or an uninfected control (not recorded which).

This sequence joins TRBV11-2 and TRBJ2-7; TRBD2 matches 14 bases. Unmatched junction bases numbered 8, after V lost 5 bases and J lost 2 bases. This CDR3 spans 17 amino acids. Germline lookup yields CDR1 SGHAT and CDR2 FQNNGV. The CDR3 DNA follows: TGTGCCAGCAGCCCGGGACTAGCGGGAGATCGTCCCTACGAGCAGTACTTC. Its protein is CASSPGLAGDRPYEQYF. Full variable domain (missing parts from reference TRBV11-2 and TRBJ2-7): EAGVAQSPRYKIIEKRQSVAFWCNPISGHATLYWYQQILGQGPKLLIQFQNNGVVDDSQLPKDRFSAERLKGVDSTLKIQPAKLEDSAVYLCASSPGLAGDRPYEQYFGPGTRLTVT.

The chain uses TRBV20-1 and TRBJ2-2; unclear D gene. CDR3 length: 14 residues. With 0 bases removed from V and 1 base from J, the gap between germline ends came to 6 bases. Germline loops: CDR1 DFQATT, CDR2 SNEGSKA (reference sequence). The CDR3 coding sequence is TGCAGTGCTAGAGATCCGAGGAACACCGGGGAGCTGTTTTTT. Translation: CSARDPRNTGELFF.

This clonotype has only a few counts. The chain employs TRBV11-3 and TRBJ1-4; D is ambiguous. V shed 5 bases and J shed 7 bases, with 17 bases lying between them. Germline V gives CDR1 SGHNT, CDR2 YENEEA. The CDR3 contains 15 residues. The CDR3 DNA is TGTGCCAGCAGCATCGAGCCGGGCGGGCGTGAAAAACTGTTTTTT. Protein: CASSIEPGGREKLFF.

This clonotype was detected ten times or more. The J gene is TRBJ1-2, the V gene TRBV5-5; maybe TRBD1 (5 bases). The CDR3 spans 16 residues. V was trimmed by 4 bases and J by 5 bases, leaving 21 bases between them. Germline V lookup: CDR1 SGHKS, CDR2 YYEKEE (reference sequence). The CDR3 DNA sequence: TGTGCCAGCAGCCCTTCGCCGTCCGGGACCCGTTATGGCTACACCTTC. Protein sequence: CASSPSPSGTRYGYTF.

This clonotype was counted many times. The rearrangement links TRBV5-5 to TRBJ2-5, with 8 bases identical to TRBD1. Germline V gene lookup returns CDR1 SGHKS and CDR2 YYEKEE (reference sequence). The CDR3 is 17 amino acids. V lost 0 bases and J lost 2; bases outside the gene matches: 9. The CDR3 is CASSLDGTGALQETQYF. CDR3 DNA: TGTGCCAGCAGCTTGGACGGGACAGGTGCTCTACAAGAGACCCAGTACTTC.

This clonotype was recorded at least ten times. The DNA for the CDR3 is TGTGCCAGCTCACCACCGGGCCCGAACACCGGGGAGCTGTTTTTT. It encodes CASSPPGPNTGELFF. The chain has TRBV18 and TRBJ2-2; D not resolved. The CDR3 consists of 15 residues. Germline V lookup: CDR1 KGHSH, CDR2 LQKENI. V gave up 0 bases and J gave up 0 bases, with 5 bases separating them.

The CDR3 DNA reads TGTGCCAGCAGCTTGGACGGACAGAGCTACAATGAGCAGTTCTTC. Translated: CASSLDGQSYNEQFF. The J gene is TRBJ2-1, the V gene TRBV5-4, with D maybe TRBD1 (6 bases). Germline assignment: CDR1 SGHNT and CDR2 YYREEE (reference sequence). The CDR3 length is 15 residues. The V end was cut by 0 bases, the J end by 3 bases, with 10 bases between.

Ten or more counts support this clonotype. The chain joins TRBV15 to TRBJ1-2; D is unclear. The germline V gene encodes CDR1 LNHNV and CDR2 YYDKDF (reference sequence). Trimming removed 3 bases at V and 3 bases at J, with 11 bases between. The CDR3 runs 14 residues. DNA of the CDR3: TGTGCCACCAGCAGCCCAGTCCAGGACTATGGCTACACCTTC. It yields the protein CATSSPVQDYGYTF.

This clonotype was picked up many times. The CDR3 nucleotides read TGTGCCAGCAGCTTACTAGGCGGGTCTGGGGCCAACGTCCTGACTTTC. Protein: CASSLLGGSGANVLTF. The chain joins TRBV11-2 to TRBJ2-6, with a weak D call TRBD2 (5 bases). V shed 2 bases and J shed 1 base, with 9 bases lying between them. The germline gives CDR1 SGHAT, CDR2 FQNNGV. This CDR3 contains 16 residues.

This clonotype was seen repeatedly, ten times or more. The chain couples TRBV4-1 to TRBJ2-3, with 11 bases lining up with TRBD2. Germline V gene sequence: CDR1 MGHRA, CDR2 YSYEKL. V shed 5 bases, J shed 6 bases, and the junction held 7 bases outside the gene matches. The length of the CDR3 is 15 residues. The CDR3 DNA reads TGCGCCAGCAGCTTGGGACTAGCGGCTTTCGATACGCAGTATTTT. Its translation: CASSLGLAAFDTQYF.

The sample holds many counts of this clonotype. This chain joins TRBV29-1 and TRBJ2-3, with a weak D call TRBD2 (5 bases). Germline CDR1 is SQVTM and CDR2 is ANQGSEA. V was clipped by 8 bases and J by 0 bases, with 18 bases between them. This CDR3 has 15 amino acids. CDR3 nucleotides: TGCAGCTCACTCTCGCGGGCCCTTAGCACAGATACGCAGTATTTT. This encodes CSSLSRALSTDTQYF.

The rearrangement uses TRBV6-5 and TRBJ2-5; D possibly corresponds to TRBD2 (5 bases). Germline CDR1 and CDR2: MNHEY and SVGAGI. This CDR3 has 16 amino acids. Trimming shortened V by 7 bases and J by 1 base, and 19 bases separated the two germline ends. The CDR3: CASKPLGTGIQETQYF. The CDR3 bases are TGTGCCAGCAAGCCCCTGGGAACGGGGATCCAAGAGACCCAGTACTTC.

There are many counts of this clonotype. J is TRBJ1-1 and V is TRBV9, with D maybe TRBD1 (5 bases). Per the germline V gene, CDR1 is SGDLS and CDR2 is YYNGEE. The CDR3 length is 14 residues. Trimming stripped 2 bases from V and 1 base from J, with 9 bases between. This CDR3 is CASSVSGQNTEAFF. In DNA, the CDR3 is TGTGCCAGCAGCGTTTCGGGGCAGAACACTGAAGCTTTCTTT.

With respect to this clonotype: A much larger clone differs by one base, so this may be a read error. V is TRBV7-9 and J is TRBJ2-4; 7 bases match TRBD2. Losses at the gene ends were 7 bases for V and 4 bases for J; bases not matched to a gene: 13. Germline CDR1 reads SEHNR; CDR2 reads FQNEAQ (reference sequence). The length of the CDR3 is 16 residues. CDR3 coding DNA: TGTGCCAGCAACTTCCGTGGACTAGTGGGAAAAAACATTCAGTACTTC. Amino acids: CASNFRGLVGKNIQYF. The full variable domain, completed using reference TRBV7-9 and TRBJ2-4, is DTGVSQNPRHKITKRGQNVTFRCDPISEHNRLYWYRQTLGQGPEFLTYFQNEAQLEKSRLLSDRFSAERPKGSFSTLEIQRTEQGDSAMYLCASNFRGLVGKNIQYFGAGTRLSVL.

The chain carries TRBV20-1 and TRBJ2-1; D is unclear. CDR1 and CDR2 from the germline V gene are DFQATT and SNEGSKA (reference sequence). This CDR3 contains 15 residues. V was shortened by 6 bases and J by 0 bases, with 15 bases between the two germline ends. DNA for the CDR3: TGCAGTGCACCCAGTGGGCAAAGCTCCTACAATGAGCAGTTCTTC. Translated: CSAPSGQSSYNEQFF.

This clonotype was found many times. The V call is TRBV14, the J call TRBJ1-6; no definite D call. This CDR3 has 13 amino acids. The germline V gene encodes CDR1 SGHDN and CDR2 FVKESK. The germline V and J ends were trimmed by 3 bases and 10 bases, with 10 bases remaining between them. CDR3 loop: CASSQFLGSPLHF. CDR3 coding DNA: TGTGCCAGCAGCCAGTTCCTCGGGTCACCCCTCCACTTT.

J is TRBJ2-3 and V is TRBV12-2; TRBD1 is the table's D call and was not checked against the DNA. TRBV12-2 corresponds to a pseudogene. The CDR3 consists of 16 residues. The chain's CDR3 is CASRSGASGNTDTQYF. The CDR3 region has the DNA TGTGCAAGTCGCTCTGGGGCGAGCGGAAACACAGATACGCAGTATTTT.

The chain combines TRBV12-3 or TRBV12-4 with TRBJ1-1; D is undetermined. Trimming shortened V by 2 bases and J by 1 base, and 5 bases separated the two germline ends. This CDR3 has 13 residues. The CDR3 region has the DNA TGTGCCAGCAGTTTAAATGGGAACACTGAAGCTTTCTTT. Its protein product is CASSLNGNTEAFF.

The table lists this clonotype with many counts. The V gene is TRBV3-1, the J gene TRBJ2-1, with 12 bases aligning to TRBD2. Germline assignment: CDR1 LGHDT and CDR2 YNNKEL (reference sequence). With V trimmed by 3 bases and J by 3 bases, 6 bases remained unmatched. The CDR3 spans 17 residues. The CDR3 sequence: CASSHPSGGAGYNEQFF. In DNA form, the CDR3 reads TGTGCCAGCAGCCATCCTAGCGGGGGGGCGGGCTACAATGAGCAGTTCTTC.

This clonotype was recorded many times. The J gene is TRBJ2-3, the V gene TRBV12-3 or TRBV12-4; the D is unclear. The CDR3 has 16 amino acids. V lost 8 bases, J lost 0 bases, and 18 bases lay in between. The CDR3 spells CASGPRGIFSTDTQYF. CDR3 DNA: TGTGCCAGCGGACCCCGTGGGATATTCAGCACAGATACGCAGTATTTT.

V usage is TRBV5-1 and J usage is TRBJ2-7; a possible D gene is TRBD1 (6 bases). The CDR3 runs 13 residues. Germline CDR1 is SGHRS and CDR2 is YFSETQ. As DNA, the CDR3 is TGCAACAGCGCGTTGGGGGCCCCCTACGAGCAGTACTTC. Translation: CNSALGAPYEQYF.

Many counts were recorded for this clonotype. The V call is TRBV20-1, the J call TRBJ2-3, with 12 bases identical to TRBD2. CDR3 size: 16 residues. Looked up from germline, CDR1 is DFQATT and CDR2 is SNEGSKA (reference sequence). Trimming at V came to 5 bases and at J to 5 bases, leaving 11 bases not matched to a gene. The CDR3 loop reads CSAPELAGGEGDTQYF. CDR3 nucleotides: TGCAGTGCTCCCGAACTAGCGGGGGGCGAAGGAGATACGCAGTATTTT.

This clonotype was seen only a few times. This chain uses TRBV29-1 with TRBJ1-4; no clear D. Germline V gives CDR1 SQVTM, CDR2 ANQGSEA. Trimming took off 7 bases at V and 0 bases at J, with 3 bases between the two ends. This CDR3 has 11 residues. In DNA form, the CDR3 reads TGCAGCGCAGCAACTAATGAAAAACTGTTTTTT. This encodes CSAATNEKLFF.

The rearrangement uses TRBV5-1 and TRBJ2-7; possibly TRBD1 for D (5 bases). The CDR3 consists of 14 residues. V was shortened by 2 bases and J by 4 bases, with 13 bases between the two germline ends. Germline V gene lookup returns CDR1 SGHRS and CDR2 YFSETQ. The DNA for the CDR3 is TGCGCCAGCAGCTTCGGCGTCAGGGTGTACGAGCAGTACTTC. As protein: CASSFGVRVYEQYF.

There are many counts of this clonotype. CDR3 in DNA: TGCAGCGTTGAAGACCAGGGTGGACAGCCCCAGCATTTT. It is translated as CSVEDQGGQPQHF. The chain recombines TRBV29-1 with TRBJ1-5; TRBD1 might be the D (5 bases). This CDR3 is built from 13 residues. Germline CDR1 and CDR2: SQVTM and ANQGSEA. Deletions cut 0 bases from V and 7 bases from J, with 10 bases between.

There are many counts of this clonotype. The CDR3 DNA reads TGCGCCAGCAGCTTCTCTAGCGGGGGGGCCTTAGATACGCAGTATTTT. Residues: CASSFSSGGALDTQYF. This chain connects TRBV5-1 to TRBJ2-3, with 12 bases identical to TRBD2. The trim removed 2 bases at V and 5 bases at J, leaving 6 bases unmatched. Germline V lookup: CDR1 SGHRS, CDR2 YFSETQ. The CDR3 covers 16 residues.

The table lists this clonotype with a few counts. The J gene is TRBJ1-5, the V gene TRBV18; TRBD1 agrees at 10 bases. This CDR3 spans 15 amino acids. Unmatched junction bases numbered 8, after V lost 5 bases and J lost 7 bases. Germline loops: CDR1 KGHSH, CDR2 LQKENI. The CDR3 loop is CASSSTGTGEQPQHF. The CDR3 coding sequence is TGTGCCAGCTCATCTACCGGGACAGGGGAACAGCCCCAGCATTTT.

There are many counts of this clonotype. V and J are TRBV20-1 and TRBJ1-5; D may be TRBD1 (6 bases). The CDR3 consists of 16 residues. Germline CDR1 is DFQATT and CDR2 is SNEGSKA (reference sequence). Trimming left V 2 bases short and J 0 bases short, with 14 bases between. CDR3 nucleotides: TGCAGTGCTAGAAGGGGGGGGATTAATAGCAATCAGCCCCAGCATTTT. It specifies CSARRGGINSNQPQHF.

There are many counts of this clonotype. The chain employs TRBV7-9 and TRBJ1-6, with D unresolved. The CDR3 consists of 18 residues. CDR1 is SEHNR, CDR2 FQNEAQ, per germline (reference sequence). Deletions cut 0 bases from V and 4 bases from J, with 16 bases between. CDR3 region: CASSLASTAYAYNSPLHF. In DNA, the CDR3 is TGTGCCAGCAGCTTAGCATCTACCGCGTACGCGTATAATTCACCCCTCCACTTT. Full variable domain (rest looked up from reference TRBV7-9 and TRBJ1-6): DTGVSQNPRHKITKRGQNVTFRCDPISEHNRLYWYRQTLGQGPEFLTYFQNEAQLEKSRLLSDRFSAERPKGSFSTLEIQRTEQGDSAMYLCASSLASTAYAYNSPLHFGNGTRLTVT.

The table lists this clonotype with many counts. This rearrangement joins TRBV24-1 to TRBJ2-1; D gene unclear. Trimming shortened V by 4 bases and J by 8 bases, and 17 bases separated the two germline ends. The germline CDR1 and CDR2 sequences are KGHDR and SFDVKD. The CDR3 extends over 15 amino acids. The CDR3 region has the DNA TGTGCCACCAGTGACAAGGGAAAGGCTACCGATGAGCAGTTCTTC. Its protein is CATSDKGKATDEQFF.

The chain employs TRBV13 and TRBJ1-1; 7 positions agree with TRBD1. The CDR3 length is 13 residues. Per the germline V gene, CDR1 is PRHDT and CDR2 is FYEKMQ (reference sequence). The trim removed 4 bases at V and 7 bases at J, leaving 6 bases unmatched. CDR3 DNA sequence: TGTGCCAGCAGCTCCTACAGGGACAGTGAAGCTTTCTTT. As protein: CASSSYRDSEAFF.